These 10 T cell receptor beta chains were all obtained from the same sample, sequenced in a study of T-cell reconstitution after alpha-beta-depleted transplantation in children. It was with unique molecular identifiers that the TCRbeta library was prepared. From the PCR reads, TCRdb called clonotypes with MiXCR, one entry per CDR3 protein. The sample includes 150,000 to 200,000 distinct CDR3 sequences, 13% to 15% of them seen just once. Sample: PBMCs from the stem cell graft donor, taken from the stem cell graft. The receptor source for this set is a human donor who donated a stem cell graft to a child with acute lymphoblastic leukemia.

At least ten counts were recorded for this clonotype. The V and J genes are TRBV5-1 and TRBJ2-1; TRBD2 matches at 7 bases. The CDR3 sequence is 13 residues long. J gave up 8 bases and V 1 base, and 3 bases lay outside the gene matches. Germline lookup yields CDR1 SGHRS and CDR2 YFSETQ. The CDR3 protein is CASSLPGRDEQFF. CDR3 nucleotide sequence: TGCGCCAGCAGCTTGCCAGGGAGGGATGAGCAGTTCTTC.

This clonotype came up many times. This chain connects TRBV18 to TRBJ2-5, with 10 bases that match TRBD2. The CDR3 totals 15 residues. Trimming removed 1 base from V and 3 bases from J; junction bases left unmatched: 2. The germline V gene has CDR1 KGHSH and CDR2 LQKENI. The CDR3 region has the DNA TGTGCCAGCTCACCACGAGCGGGGGGGGAAGAGACCCAGTACTTC. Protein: CASSPRAGGEETQYF.

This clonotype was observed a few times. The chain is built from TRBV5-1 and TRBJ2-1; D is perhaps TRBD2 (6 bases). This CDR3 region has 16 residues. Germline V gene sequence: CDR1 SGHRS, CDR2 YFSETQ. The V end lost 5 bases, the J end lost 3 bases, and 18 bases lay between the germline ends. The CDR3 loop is CASSFQGLPFYNEQFF. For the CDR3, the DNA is TGCGCCAGCAGTTTTCAGGGACTTCCATTCTACAATGAGCAGTTCTTC.

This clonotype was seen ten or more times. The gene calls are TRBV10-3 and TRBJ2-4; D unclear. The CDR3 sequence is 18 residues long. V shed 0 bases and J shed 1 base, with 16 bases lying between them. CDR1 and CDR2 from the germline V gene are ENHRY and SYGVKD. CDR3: CAISESLLTEVAKNIQYF. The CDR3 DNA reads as TGTGCCATCAGTGAGTCTTTACTAACAGAAGTGGCCAAAAACATTCAGTACTTC.

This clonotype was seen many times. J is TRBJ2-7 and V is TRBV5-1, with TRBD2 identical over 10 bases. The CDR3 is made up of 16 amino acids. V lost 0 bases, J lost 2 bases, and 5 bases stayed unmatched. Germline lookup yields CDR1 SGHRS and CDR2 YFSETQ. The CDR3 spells CASSLEGTSETYEQYF. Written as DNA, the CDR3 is TGCGCCAGCAGCTTGGAGGGGACTAGCGAGACCTACGAGCAGTACTTC.

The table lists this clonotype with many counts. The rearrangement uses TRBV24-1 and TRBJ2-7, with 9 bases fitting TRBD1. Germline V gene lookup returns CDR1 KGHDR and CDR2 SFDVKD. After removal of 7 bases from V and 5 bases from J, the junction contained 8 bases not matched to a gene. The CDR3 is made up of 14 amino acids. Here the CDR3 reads CATSAPGQGNEQYF. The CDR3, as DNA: TGTGCCACCAGCGCCCCGGGACAGGGCAACGAGCAGTACTTC.

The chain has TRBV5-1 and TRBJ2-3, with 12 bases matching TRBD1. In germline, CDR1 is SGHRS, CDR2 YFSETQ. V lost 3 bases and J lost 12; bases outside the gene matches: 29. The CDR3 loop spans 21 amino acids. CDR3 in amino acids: CASSSRILYPGTGGRYDLQYF. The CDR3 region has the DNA TGCGCCAGCAGCTCAAGAATTTTGTATCCCGGGACAGGGGGCCGATACGACCTCCAGTATTTT.

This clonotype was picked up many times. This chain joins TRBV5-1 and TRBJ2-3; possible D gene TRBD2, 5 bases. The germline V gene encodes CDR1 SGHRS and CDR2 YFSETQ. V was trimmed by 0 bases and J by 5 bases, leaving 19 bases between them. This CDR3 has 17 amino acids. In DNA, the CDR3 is TGCGCCAGCAGCTTGGCCCCAGCGGAGTCCTCCGGAGATACGCAGTATTTT. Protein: CASSLAPAESSGDTQYF.

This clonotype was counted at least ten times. CDR3 coding DNA: TGCAGTGCCGTAAGCAGACTAGCGGGAAGAGAGACCCAGTACTTC. Translating gives CSAVSRLAGRETQYF. The chain uses TRBV20-1 and TRBJ2-5, with 11 bases matching TRBD2. This CDR3 region has 15 residues. With V trimmed by 6 bases and J by 4 bases, 10 bases remained unmatched. From germline, CDR1 is DFQATT and CDR2 SNEGSKA (reference sequence).

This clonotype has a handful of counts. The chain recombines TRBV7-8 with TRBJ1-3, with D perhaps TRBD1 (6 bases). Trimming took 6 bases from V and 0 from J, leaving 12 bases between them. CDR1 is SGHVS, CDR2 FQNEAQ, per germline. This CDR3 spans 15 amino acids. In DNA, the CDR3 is TGTGCCAGCAGGGGGGGCGTGACCTCTGGAAACACCATATATTTT. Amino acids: CASRGGVTSGNTIYF. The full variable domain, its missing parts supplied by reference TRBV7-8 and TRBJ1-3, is GAGVSQSPRYKVAKRGQDVALRCDPISGHVSLFWYQQALGQGPEFLTYFQNEAQLDKSGLPSDRFFAERPEGSVSTLKIQRTQQEDSAVYLCASRGGVTSGNTIYFGEGSWLTVV.